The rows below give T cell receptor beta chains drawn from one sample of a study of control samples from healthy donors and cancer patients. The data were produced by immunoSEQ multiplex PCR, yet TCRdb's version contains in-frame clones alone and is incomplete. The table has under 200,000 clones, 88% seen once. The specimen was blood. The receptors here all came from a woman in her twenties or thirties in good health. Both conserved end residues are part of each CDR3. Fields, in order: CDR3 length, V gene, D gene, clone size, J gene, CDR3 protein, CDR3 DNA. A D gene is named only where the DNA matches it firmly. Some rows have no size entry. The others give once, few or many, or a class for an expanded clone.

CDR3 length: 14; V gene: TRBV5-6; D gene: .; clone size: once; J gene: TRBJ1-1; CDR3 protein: CASSPRTAHTEAFF; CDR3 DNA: TGTGCCAGCAGCCCCAGGACAGCTCACACTGAAGCTTTCTTT
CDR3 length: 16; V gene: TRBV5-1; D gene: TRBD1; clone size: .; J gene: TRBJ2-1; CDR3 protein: CASSIQPGTGGNEQFF; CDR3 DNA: TGCGCCAGCAGCATCCAACCCGGGACAGGGGGCAATGAGCAGTTCTTC
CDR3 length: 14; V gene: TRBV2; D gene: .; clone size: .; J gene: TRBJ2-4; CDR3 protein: CASSEGSLSLIQYF; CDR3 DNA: TGTGCCAGCAGTGAAGGGTCGTTGTCGCTCATTCAGTACTTC
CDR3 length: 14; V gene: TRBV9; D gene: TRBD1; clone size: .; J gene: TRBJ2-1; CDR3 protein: CASSGRTGNNEQFF; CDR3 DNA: TGTGCCAGCAGCGGGCGGACAGGCAACAATGAGCAGTTCTTC
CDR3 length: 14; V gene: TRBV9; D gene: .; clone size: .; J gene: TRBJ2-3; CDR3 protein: CASSVVWGRDTQYF; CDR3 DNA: TGTGCCAGCAGCGTAGTATGGGGGCGAGATACGCAGTATTTT
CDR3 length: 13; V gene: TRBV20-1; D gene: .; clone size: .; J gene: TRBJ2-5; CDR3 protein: CSASKGLKETQYF; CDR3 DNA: TGCAGTGCTAGTAAGGGATTAAAAGAGACCCAGTACTTC
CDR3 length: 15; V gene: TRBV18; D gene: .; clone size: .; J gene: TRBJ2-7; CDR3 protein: CASSPGPLESYEQYF; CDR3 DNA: TGTGCCAGCTCACCTGGGCCATTGGAGTCCTACGAGCAGTACTTC
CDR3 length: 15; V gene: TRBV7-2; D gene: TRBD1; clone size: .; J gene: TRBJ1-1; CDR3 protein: CASSLRGQGDTEAFF; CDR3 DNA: TGTGCCAGCAGCCTTCGGGGACAGGGAGACACTGAAGCTTTCTTT
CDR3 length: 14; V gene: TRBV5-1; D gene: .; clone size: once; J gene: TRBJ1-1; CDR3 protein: CASSLRGRNTEAFF; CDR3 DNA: TGCGCCAGCAGCTTGCGGGGACGGAACACTGAAGCTTTCTTT
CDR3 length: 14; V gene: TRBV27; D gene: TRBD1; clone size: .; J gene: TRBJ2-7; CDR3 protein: CASSPGTGIDEQYF; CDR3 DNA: TGTGCCAGCAGTCCCGGGACAGGGATCGACGAGCAGTACTTC
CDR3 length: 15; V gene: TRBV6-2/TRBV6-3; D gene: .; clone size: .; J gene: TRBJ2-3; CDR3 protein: CASSRTGSSTDTQYF; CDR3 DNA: TGTGCCAGCAGTCGGACCGGATCTAGCACAGATACGCAGTATTTT
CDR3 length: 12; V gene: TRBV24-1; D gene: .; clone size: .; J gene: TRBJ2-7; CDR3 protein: CATSDFRGEQYF; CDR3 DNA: TGTGCCACCAGTGATTTCAGGGGCGAGCAGTACTTC
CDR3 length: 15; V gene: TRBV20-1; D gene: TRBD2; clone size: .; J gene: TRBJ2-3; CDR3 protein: CSASMAGGPGDTQYF; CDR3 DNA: TGCAGTGCTAGTATGGCGGGGGGGCCGGGAGATACGCAGTATTTT
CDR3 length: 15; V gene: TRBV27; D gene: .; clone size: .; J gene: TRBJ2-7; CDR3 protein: CASSLFRSSSYEQYF; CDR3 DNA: TGTGCCAGCAGTTTATTCAGGTCCAGCTCCTACGAGCAGTACTTC
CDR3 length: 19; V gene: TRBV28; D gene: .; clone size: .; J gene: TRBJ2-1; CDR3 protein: CASSLGWAGIRGENNEQFF; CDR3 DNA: TGTGCCAGCAGTTTAGGATGGGCGGGCATACGGGGAGAAAACAATGAGCAGTTCTTC
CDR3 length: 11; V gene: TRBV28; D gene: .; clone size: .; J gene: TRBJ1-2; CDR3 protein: CASSIGRGYTF; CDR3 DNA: TGTGCCAGCAGTATCGGGCGTGGCTACACCTTC
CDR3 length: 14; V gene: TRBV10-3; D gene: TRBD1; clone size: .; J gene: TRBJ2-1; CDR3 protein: CATWIGTGYNEQFF; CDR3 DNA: TGTGCCACCTGGATTGGGACAGGGTACAATGAGCAGTTCTTC
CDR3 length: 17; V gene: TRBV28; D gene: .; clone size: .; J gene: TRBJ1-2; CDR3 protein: CASRRDPNRVGFYGYTF; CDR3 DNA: TGTGCCAGCAGAAGAGATCCAAACAGGGTGGGGTTCTATGGCTACACCTTC
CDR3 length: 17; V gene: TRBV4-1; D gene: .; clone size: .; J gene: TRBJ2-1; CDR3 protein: CASSQGGIWGRPDEQFF; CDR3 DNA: TGCGCCAGCAGCCAAGGGGGTATCTGGGGGCGCCCCGATGAGCAGTTCTTC
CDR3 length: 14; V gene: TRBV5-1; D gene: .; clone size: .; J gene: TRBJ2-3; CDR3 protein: CASSLGPSSDTQYF; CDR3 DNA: TGCGCCAGCAGCTTGGGTCCTAGCTCGGATACGCAGTATTTT
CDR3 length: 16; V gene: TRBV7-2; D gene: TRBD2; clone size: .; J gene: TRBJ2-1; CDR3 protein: CASSLMGSGGWNEQFF; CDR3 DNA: TGTGCCAGCAGCTTAATGGGGTCGGGAGGGTGGAATGAGCAGTTCTTC
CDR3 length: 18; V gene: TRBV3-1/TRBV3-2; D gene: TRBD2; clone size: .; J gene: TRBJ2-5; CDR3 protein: CASSQEGSSGPSQETQYF; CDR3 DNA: TGTGCCAGCAGCCAAGAAGGTTCTAGCGGGCCGTCCCAAGAGACCCAGTACTTC
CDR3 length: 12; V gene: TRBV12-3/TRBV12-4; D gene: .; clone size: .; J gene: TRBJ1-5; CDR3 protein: CASSLAGRLQHF; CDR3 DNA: TGTGCCAGCAGTTTAGCCGGACGTCTACAGCATTTT
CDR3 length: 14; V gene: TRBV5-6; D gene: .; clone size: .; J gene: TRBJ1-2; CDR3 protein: CASSLRGGDYGYTF; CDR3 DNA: TGTGCCAGCAGCTTGCGGGGGGGCGACTATGGCTACACCTTC
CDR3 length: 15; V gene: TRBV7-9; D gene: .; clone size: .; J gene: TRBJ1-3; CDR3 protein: CASSLGGVSGNTIYF; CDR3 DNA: TGTGCCAGCAGCTTAGGGGGAGTCTCTGGAAACACCATATATTTT
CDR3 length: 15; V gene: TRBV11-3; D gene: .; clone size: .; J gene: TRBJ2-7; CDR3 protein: CASSQSPGNQYEQYF; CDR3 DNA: TGTGCCAGCAGCCAATCCCCCGGGAACCAATACGAGCAGTACTTC
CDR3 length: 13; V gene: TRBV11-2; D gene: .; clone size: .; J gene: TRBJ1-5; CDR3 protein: CASSSRGDQPQHF; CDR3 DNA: TGTGCCAGCAGCTCGAGAGGGGATCAGCCCCAGCATTTT
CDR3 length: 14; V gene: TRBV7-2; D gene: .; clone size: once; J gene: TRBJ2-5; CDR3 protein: CASSFVRGQETQYF; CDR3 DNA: TGTGCCAGCAGCTTTGTACGGGGCCAAGAGACCCAGTACTTC
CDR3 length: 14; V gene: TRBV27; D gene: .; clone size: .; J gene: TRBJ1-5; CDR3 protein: CASSPSGGGQPQHF; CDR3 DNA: TGTGCCAGCAGCCCCTCGGGAGGGGGTCAGCCCCAGCATTTT
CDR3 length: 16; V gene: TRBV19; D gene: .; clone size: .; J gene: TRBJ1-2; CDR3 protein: CASSRPQGSRGYGYTF; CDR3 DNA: TGTGCCAGTAGTAGGCCACAGGGTTCTCGGGGCTATGGCTACACCTTC
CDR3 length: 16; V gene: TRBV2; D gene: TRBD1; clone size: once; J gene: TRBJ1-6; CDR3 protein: CASTGTQGRWNSPLHF; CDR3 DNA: TGTGCCAGCACAGGAACACAGGGGCGTTGGAATTCACCCCTCCACTTT
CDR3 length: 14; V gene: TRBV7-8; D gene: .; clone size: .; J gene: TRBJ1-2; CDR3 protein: CASTLRGAGGGYTF; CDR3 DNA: TGTGCCAGCACCCTAAGGGGGGCAGGCGGTGGCTACACCTTC
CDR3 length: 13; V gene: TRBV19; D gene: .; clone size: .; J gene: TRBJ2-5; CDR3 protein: CASSISVEETQYF; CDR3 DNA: TGTGCCAGTAGTATATCAGTGGAGGAGACCCAGTACTTC
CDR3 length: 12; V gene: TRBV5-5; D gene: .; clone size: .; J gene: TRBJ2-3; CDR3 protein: CASSPTTDTQYF; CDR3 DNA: TGTGCCAGCAGTCCTACAACAGATACGCAGTATTTT
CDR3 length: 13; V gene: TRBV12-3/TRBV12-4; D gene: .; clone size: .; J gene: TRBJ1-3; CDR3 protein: CASSRGQLDTIYF; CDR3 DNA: TGTGCCAGCAGTCGAGGACAGTTGGACACCATATATTTT
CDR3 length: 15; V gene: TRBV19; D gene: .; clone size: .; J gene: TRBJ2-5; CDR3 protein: CASSMGDGPQETQYF; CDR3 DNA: TGTGCCAGTAGTATGGGTGACGGACCACAAGAGACCCAGTACTTC
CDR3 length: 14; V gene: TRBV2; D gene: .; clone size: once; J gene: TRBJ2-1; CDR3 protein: CASTLGSSYNEQFF; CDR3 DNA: TGTGCCAGCACCTTGGGGAGCTCCTACAATGAGCAGTTCTTC
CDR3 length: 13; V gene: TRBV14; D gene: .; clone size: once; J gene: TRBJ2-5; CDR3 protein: CASSPTTWETQYF; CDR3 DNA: TGTGCCAGCAGCCCTACGACCTGGGAGACCCAGTACTTC
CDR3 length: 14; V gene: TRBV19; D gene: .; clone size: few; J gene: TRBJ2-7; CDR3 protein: CASSIRSGNYEQYF; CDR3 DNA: TGTGCCAGTAGTATAAGGTCAGGGAACTACGAGCAGTACTTC
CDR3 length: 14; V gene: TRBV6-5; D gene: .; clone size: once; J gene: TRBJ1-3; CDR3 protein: CASSIGHSGNTIYF; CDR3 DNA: TGTGCCAGCAGTATTGGCCACTCTGGAAACACCATATATTTT
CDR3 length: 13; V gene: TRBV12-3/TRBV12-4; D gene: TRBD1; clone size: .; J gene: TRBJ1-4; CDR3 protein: CASSSNGQGELFF; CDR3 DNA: TGTGCCAGCAGCTCGAATGGACAGGGTGAACTGTTTTTT
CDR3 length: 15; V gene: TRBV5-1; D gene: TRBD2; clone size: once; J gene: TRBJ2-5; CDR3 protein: CASSWRGANQETQYF; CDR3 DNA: TGCGCCAGCAGCTGGCGGGGGGCTAACCAAGAGACCCAGTACTTC
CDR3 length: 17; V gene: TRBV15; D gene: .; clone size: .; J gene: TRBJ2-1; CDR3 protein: CATSRVIPVIGTNEQFF; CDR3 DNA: TGTGCCACCAGCAGAGTAATCCCCGTGATAGGAACGAATGAGCAGTTCTTC
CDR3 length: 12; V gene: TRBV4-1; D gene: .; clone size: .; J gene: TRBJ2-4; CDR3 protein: CASSQEGRLQYF; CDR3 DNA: TGCGCCAGCAGCCAAGAGGGTAGGCTTCAGTACTTC
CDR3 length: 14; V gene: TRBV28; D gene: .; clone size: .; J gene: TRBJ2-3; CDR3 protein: CASSWLQPTDTQYF; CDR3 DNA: TGTGCCAGCAGTTGGTTGCAGCCCACAGATACGCAGTATTTT
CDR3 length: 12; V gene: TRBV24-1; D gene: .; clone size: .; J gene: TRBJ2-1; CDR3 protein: CATRSASNEQFF; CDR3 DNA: TGTGCCACCAGATCGGCTAGCAATGAGCAGTTCTTC
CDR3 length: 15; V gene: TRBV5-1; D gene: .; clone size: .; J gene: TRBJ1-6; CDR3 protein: CASSLIPGSNSPLHF; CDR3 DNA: TGCGCCAGCAGCTTGATCCCAGGGTCGAATTCACCCCTCCACTTT
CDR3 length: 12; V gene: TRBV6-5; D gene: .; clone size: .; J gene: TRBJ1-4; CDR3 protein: CASSRGNEKLFF; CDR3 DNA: TGTGCCAGCAGCCGGGGCAATGAAAAACTGTTTTTT
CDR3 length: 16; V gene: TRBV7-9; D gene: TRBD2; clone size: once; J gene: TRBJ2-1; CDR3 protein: CASSGGLASIYNEQFF; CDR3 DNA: TGTGCCAGCAGCGGCGGACTAGCGAGTATTTACAATGAGCAGTTCTTC
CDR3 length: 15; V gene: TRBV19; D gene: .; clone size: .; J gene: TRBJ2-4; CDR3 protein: CATASGGGLKNIQYF; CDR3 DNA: TGTGCCACCGCAAGTGGGGGCGGTCTCAAAAACATTCAGTACTTC
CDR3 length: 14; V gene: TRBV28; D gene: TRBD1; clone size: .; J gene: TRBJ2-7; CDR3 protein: CASSLGTGGREQYF; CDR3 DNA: TGTGCCAGCAGTTTGGGCACAGGGGGACGGGAGCAGTACTTC